This T cell receptor beta chain was documented in a study of post-analysis software for immune sequencing data. Background on the study: Recorded disease courses covered relapsing-remitting, secondary progressive and progressive-relapsing multiple sclerosis. Some patients had no subtype annotation.

About this clonotype itself: The antigen remains unidentified.

The study, taken as a whole, reports: TRBV segments more frequent in patients than in controls numbered several and included TRBV5-6, TRBV5-1 and TRBV20-1. When compared against controls, multiple sclerosis patients showed significantly lower normalized Chao1 diversity. Same-batch preparations were strongly co-clustered by F measure.

CDR3 length: 14 amino acids. Trimming removed 4 bases from V and 4 bases from J, with 15 bases in between. Per germline, CDR1 SGHRS and CDR2 YFSETQ. Incorporated into the TCR beta cDNA libraries were unique molecular identifiers, which served to reduce PCR and sequencing biases. Roughly 500,000 cDNA molecules were obtained from 1 to 10 million T cells. TCRdb recomputed calls from the PCR reads with MiXCR, one row per CDR3 protein. This sample has hundreds of thousands of distinct CDR3 sequences, with approximately 59% found just once. The clonotype was recovered from a girl aged 2-9 years with multiple sclerosis. This chain uses TRBV5-1 with TRBJ2-7; D uncertain. The sample consisted of blood. CDR3 in DNA: TGCGCCAGCAGCCCAGGACCAGGTCGGTACGAGCAGTACTTC. It translates to CASSPGPGRYEQYF. Looking up the rest from reference TRBV5-1 and TRBJ2-7 gives the full variable domain: KAGVTQTPRYLIKTRGQQVTLSCSPISGHRSVSWYQQTPGQGLQFLFEYFSETQRNKGNFPGRFSGRQFSNSRSEMNVSTLELGDSALYLCASSPGPGRYEQYFGPGTRLTVT.